These 27 T cell receptor beta chains were all obtained from the same sample, sequenced in a study of blood T cell repertoires in COVID-19. Repertoires were generated with immunoSEQ multiplex PCR, while TCRdb's copy carries only in-frame clones and drops some. The repertoire holds some 130,000 clones, roughly 79% seen once, with roughly 20% in the top ten. Sequenced sample: peripheral blood. The receptors come from a man older than 75 with acute or convalescent COVID-19.

The V and J genes are TRBV12-5 and TRBJ2-2; TRBD2 matches at 9 bases. The germline CDR1 and CDR2 sequences are LGHNT and FRNRAP. V trimming: 11 bases; J trimming: 1 base; junction bases outside the gene matches: 11. The length of the CDR3 is 16 residues. CDR3 bases: TGTGCTTCCCGGCCAGCGGGGGGCCGGAACACCGGGGAGCTGTTTTTT. This translates into CASRPAGGRNTGELFF.

This rearrangement joins TRBV3-1 (or the pseudogene TRBV3-2) to TRBJ2-5; TRBD2 agrees at 8 bases. This CDR3 contains 14 residues. Unmatched junction bases numbered 5, after V lost 3 bases and J lost 5 bases. Germline V gene sequence: CDR1 LGHDT, CDR2 YNNKEL (reference sequence). CDR3 sequence: CASSHGTRSETQYF. The CDR3, as DNA: TGTGCCAGCAGCCATGGGACTAGGAGTGAGACCCAGTACTTC.

This clone turned up a few times. This chain's CDR3 is CASSIDTNYGYTF. CDR3 nucleotide sequence: TGTGCCAGTAGTATTGACACTAACTATGGCTACACCTTC. The V call is TRBV19, the J call TRBJ1-2; D unresolved. This CDR3 has 13 amino acids. Deletions cut 3 bases from V and 0 bases from J, with 5 bases between. Germline V gene lookup returns CDR1 LNHDA and CDR2 SQIVND (reference sequence).

Only a few counts were recorded for this clone. The chain uses TRBV9 and TRBJ2-3; D gene unclear. Germline CDR1 reads SGDLS; CDR2 reads YYNGEE. The CDR3 has 15 residues. Trimming stripped 0 bases from V and 0 bases from J, with 8 bases between. CDR3 residues: CASSVGVTSTDTQYF. The CDR3 coding sequence is TGTGCCAGCAGCGTAGGGGTGACTAGCACAGATACGCAGTATTTT.

V gene TRBV6-5 combines with J gene TRBJ2-7; D is perhaps TRBD1 (5 bases). The CDR3 sequence is 14 residues long. Germline loops: CDR1 MNHEY, CDR2 SVGAGI. Between the trimmed V and J ends, which lost 8 bases and 4 bases, there was a span of 18 bases. The CDR3 DNA follows: TGTGCCAGCTCCGACGGTGGCAGGGAATACGAGCAGTACTTC. This encodes CASSDGGREYEQYF.

The V call is TRBV5-1, the J call TRBJ1-2; D is possibly TRBD1 (6 bases). CDR1 SGHRS and CDR2 YFSETQ come from the germline V gene. This CDR3 region has 14 residues. V lost 4 bases and J 5 bases, leaving 15 bases between the germline ends. The CDR3 sequence is CASSILGQSYGYTF. The CDR3, as DNA: TGCGCCAGCAGCATATTAGGACAGTCGTATGGCTACACCTTC.

The CDR3 is CASSPGRRGYTF. The CDR3 bases are TGTGCCAGCAGCCCCGGCCGGAGAGGCTACACCTTC. V and J are TRBV12-3 or TRBV12-4 and TRBJ1-2; no clear D. The length of the CDR3 is 12 residues. The V end lost 6 bases, the J end lost 8 bases, and 13 bases lay between the germline ends.

The chain has TRBV5-6 and TRBJ1-2; 7 bases map to TRBD1. Trimming removed 3 bases from V and 0 bases from J; junction bases left unmatched: 11. Germline lookup yields CDR1 SGHDT and CDR2 YYEEEE. There are 17 residues in the CDR3. The CDR3 loop is CASSSKPGQRSNYGYTF. In DNA, the CDR3 is TGTGCCAGCAGCTCAAAGCCGGGACAGAGATCTAACTATGGCTACACCTTC. Together with reference TRBV5-6 and TRBJ1-2, the CDR3 gives the full variable domain: DAGVTQSPTHLIKTRGQQVTLRCSPKSGHDTVSWYQQALGQGPQFIFQYYEEEERQRGNFPDRFSGHQFPNYSSELNVNALLLGDSALYLCASSSKPGQRSNYGYTFGSGTRLTVV.

The J gene is TRBJ1-1, the V gene TRBV18; the match to TRBD1 covers 7 bases. With V trimmed by 4 bases and J by 3 bases, 17 bases remained unmatched. The germline gives CDR1 KGHSH, CDR2 LQKENI. This CDR3 spans 18 amino acids. The CDR3 loop is CASSLRTGDLIWDTEAFF. In DNA, the CDR3 is TGTGCCAGCTCACTAAGGACAGGCGATTTGATCTGGGACACTGAAGCTTTCTTT.

A remark on this clone: Different DNA sequences within this sample yield the same CDR3. The chain links TRBV20-1 to TRBJ2-7; weak D call: TRBD2 (5 bases). Germline CDR1 reads DFQATT; CDR2 reads SNEGSKA (reference sequence). V lost 3 bases, J lost 4 bases, and 13 bases lay in between. CDR3 length: 13 residues. The CDR3 region has the DNA TGCAGTGCTAGTCGCCCCGGAGGTTACGAGCAGTACTTC. Its translation is CSASRPGGYEQYF.

Concerning this clone: A read error may produce the germline difference seen at one junction end. This chain joins TRBV5-6 and TRBJ2-5, with 8 bases aligning to TRBD1. The CDR3 runs to 15 residues. CDR1 and CDR2 (germline): SGHDT, YYEEEE. The DNA of the CDR3 is TGTGCCAGCAGCAGGACAGGGCCCACCCAAGTGACCCAGTACTTC. Translated: CASSRTGPTQVTQYF.

This clone appeared a few times. The chain joins TRBV3-1 (or the pseudogene TRBV3-2) to TRBJ1-6; the match to TRBD1 covers 8 bases. Trimming cost V 3 bases and J 7 bases; bases outside gene matches: 11. This CDR3 contains 17 residues. Germline values: CDR1 LGHDT, CDR2 YNNKEL (reference sequence). This chain's CDR3 is CASSHQGRGQVNSPLHF. The CDR3 DNA reads as TGTGCCAGCAGCCACCAAGGAAGGGGACAGGTAAATTCACCCCTCCACTTT.

This chain connects TRBV7-9 to TRBJ1-1, with no clear D. This CDR3 spans 15 amino acids. Deletions cut 5 bases from V and 2 bases from J, with 15 bases between. In germline, CDR1 is SEHNR, CDR2 FQNEAQ (reference sequence). The CDR3 sequence is CASSPRGHRNTEAFF. CDR3 nucleotides: TGTGCCAGCAGCCCACGCGGGCATCGAAACACTGAAGCTTTCTTT.

The chain couples TRBV30 to TRBJ1-3; 10 positions agree with TRBD1. V lost 5 bases and J lost 6; bases outside the gene matches: 7. This CDR3 is built from 14 residues. The germline V gene has CDR1 GTSNPN and CDR2 SVGIG (reference sequence). Here the CDR3 reads CAWGIGQGVNTIYF. CDR3 bases: TGTGCCTGGGGTATCGGACAGGGGGTAAACACCATATATTTT. Filled out from reference TRBV30 and TRBJ1-3, the complete variable domain reads SQTIHQWPATLVQPVGSPLSLECTVEGTSNPNLYWYRQAAGRGLQLLFYSVGIGQISSEVPQNLSASRPQDRQFILSSKKLLLSDSGFYLCAWGIGQGVNTIYFGEGSWLTVV.

The rearrangement joins TRBV23-1 to TRBJ1-3, with TRBD1 identical over 8 bases. TRBV23-1 carries the ORF label, with uncertain function. With V trimmed by 0 bases and J by 2 bases, 3 bases remained unmatched. This CDR3 region has 16 residues. The CDR3 loop is CASSQSRRGPGNTIYF. The CDR3 bases are TGCGCCAGCAGTCAATCGCGCAGGGGGCCTGGAAACACCATATATTTT.

This clone was seen once. One end of the junction varies from germline; a read error may be responsible. This chain uses TRBV7-6 with TRBJ1-1; D unresolved. This CDR3 is 17 amino acids long. The V gene's germline CDR1 is SGHVS and CDR2 FNYEAQ. The CDR3 here is CASSLGRRGGMNTEAFF. The CDR3 coding sequence is TGTGCCAGCAGCTTAGGGAGGCGGGGTGGCATGAATACTGAAGCTTTCTTT.

The chain has TRBV2 and TRBJ1-6; 8 nucleotides agree with TRBD1. Germline assignment: CDR1 SNHLY and CDR2 FYNNEI. The CDR3 extends over 16 amino acids. Trimming cost V 6 bases and J 0 bases; bases outside gene matches: 4. CDR3 bases: TGTGCCAGCAGGGACAGGGCCCTCTCCTATAATTCACCCCTCCACTTT. Amino acid sequence: CASRDRALSYNSPLHF.

The gene calls are TRBV6-5 and TRBJ2-7, with 8 bases matching TRBD1. The CDR3 length is 14 residues. V gave up 6 bases and J gave up 2 bases; unmatched junction bases: 6. Per the germline V gene, CDR1 is MNHEY and CDR2 is SVGAGI. CDR3: CASRSTGQAYEQYF. The CDR3 DNA follows: TGTGCCAGCAGGTCAACGGGACAGGCCTACGAGCAGTACTTC.

V usage is TRBV6-4 and J usage is TRBJ2-2; D is undetermined. The ends were cut back, 5 bases at V and 7 bases at J, with 8 bases in the middle. There are 12 residues in the CDR3. CDR1 MRHNA and CDR2 SNTAGT come from the germline V gene. The CDR3 is CASSLGDGELFF. In DNA, the CDR3 is TGTGCCAGCAGTCTGGGCGACGGGGAGCTGTTTTTT.

About this clone: Distinct nucleotide sequences in the sample also encode this CDR3. The chain couples TRBV10-3 to TRBJ1-3; D gene ambiguous. The germline V and J ends were trimmed by 8 bases and 3 bases, with 8 bases remaining between them. Germline V gene lookup returns CDR1 ENHRY and CDR2 SYGVKD. The CDR3 is 12 residues long. The CDR3 DNA reads as TGTGCCATCGGTGGGAGTGGAAACACCATATATTTT. As protein: CAIGGSGNTIYF.

This clone was counted a single time. The V call is TRBV2, the J call TRBJ2-3; the D gene is possibly TRBD2 (6 bases). V lost 6 bases and J lost 2, with 9 bases in between. The germline V gene encodes CDR1 SNHLY and CDR2 FYNNEI. The CDR3 has 13 residues. CDR3: CASRKDYTDTQYF. Written as DNA, the CDR3 is TGTGCCAGCAGAAAGGACTACACAGATACGCAGTATTTT.

The gene calls are TRBV5-1 and TRBJ2-5; TRBD1 agrees at 10 bases. With 4 bases clipped from V and 4 bases from J, the junction kept 10 bases outside the gene matches. Germline loops: CDR1 SGHRS, CDR2 YFSETQ. CDR3 length equals 16 residues. DNA for the CDR3: TGCGCCAGCAGCCCGACTGACAGGGGGCAAGGAGAGACCCAGTACTTC. Protein sequence: CASSPTDRGQGETQYF.

The chain is built from TRBV9 and TRBJ1-2, with 8 bases matching TRBD1. Trimming cost V 0 bases and J 8 bases; bases outside gene matches: 12. This CDR3 contains 16 residues. Germline-derived CDR1 and CDR2 are SGDLS and YYNGEE. CDR3 loop: CASSVAPQGALGGYTF. The CDR3 coding sequence is TGTGCCAGCAGCGTAGCCCCGCAGGGGGCGCTTGGCGGCTACACCTTC.

The chain recombines TRBV6-5 with TRBJ2-2; D is possibly TRBD1 (7 bases). V lost 4 bases to trimming and J lost 7 bases, with 16 bases between them. The CDR3 has 15 amino acids. The V gene's germline CDR1 is MNHEY and CDR2 SVGAGI. The CDR3 sequence: CASSSPGGSIGELFF. Here the CDR3 DNA reads TGTGCCAGCAGTTCCCCAGGGGGGTCGATCGGGGAGCTGTTTTTT.

The CDR3 coding sequence is TGTGCCAGCAGCGTAGGAAGGCAGGCTCCCACCTTC. It translates to CASSVGRQAPTF. The V and J genes are TRBV9 and TRBJ1-2; no clear D gene. Germline V lookup: CDR1 SGDLS, CDR2 YYNGEE. The CDR3 is 12 amino acids. The V end was cut by 0 bases, the J end by 13 bases, with 13 bases between.

This chain uses TRBV19 with TRBJ2-7; 12 bases map to TRBD1. CDR3 size: 14 residues. Trimming cost V 5 bases and J 6 bases; bases outside gene matches: 5. The germline CDR1 and CDR2 sequences are LNHDA and SQIVND (reference sequence). The CDR3 spells CASSARDRGREQYF. The CDR3 nucleotides read TGTGCCAGTAGTGCCCGGGACAGGGGGCGCGAGCAGTACTTC.

This rearrangement joins TRBV11-2 to TRBJ2-7, with 7 nucleotides matching TRBD1. The germline V gene has CDR1 SGHAT and CDR2 FQNNGV. V gave up 6 bases and J gave up 2 bases; unmatched junction bases: 16. The CDR3 is 17 amino acids. The CDR3 DNA follows: TGTGCCAGCAGGAAGGGGGCGCTTGCCCGAGAAACCTACGAGCAGTACTTC. It translates to CASRKGALARETYEQYF.